Each of the 7 T cell receptor beta chains below was sequenced from the same sample in a study of T-cell reconstitution after alpha-beta-depleted transplantation in children (dated by TCRdb to 2015 to 2016). Interpreted using the paper, the treatment or condition label stands for: allogeneic hematopoietic cell transplantation with graft depleted of TCRalphabeta T cells and CD19 B cells. The library was prepared using PCR. The sequencing machine was an Illumina HiSeq 2500. TCR libraries were prepared with molecular barcoding, using unique molecular identifiers to normalize TCRbeta repertoire quantification. TCRdb trimmed the raw reads at Q25, called clones with MiXCR and kept productive beta chains. Merged by CDR3 protein, the rows form single entries marked with the most common genes and DNA. The sample records some 840,000 distinct CDR3 sequences, roughly 15% of which are singletons. The top ten hold roughly 5% of the sample.

The sample was PBMCs, mostly from graft donor cells, taken 360 days after TCRalphabeta/CD19-depleted stem cell transplant. These receptors came from a male patient younger than 18 who had a stem cell transplant for acute lymphoblastic leukemia, so the T cells may come from the graft donor.

The chain has TRBV2 and TRBJ2-3; D gene ambiguous. This CDR3 has 11 amino acids. Looked up from germline, CDR1 is SNHLY and CDR2 is FYNNEI. Trimming shortened V by 7 bases and J by 6 bases, and 8 bases separated the two germline ends. CDR3 amino acids: CASTVGDTQYF. CDR3 DNA: TGTGCCAGCACCGTCGGGGATACGCAGTATTTT.

To note about this clonotype: An end of the junction differs from the germline gene, which may be a read error. The gene calls are TRBV3-1 and TRBJ2-5; TRBD2 aligns across 11 bases. The V gene's germline CDR1 is LGHDT and CDR2 YNNKEL (reference sequence). The CDR3 has 18 amino acids. The DNA for the CDR3 is TGTGCCTGCAGTCCGATTACGAGTTTAGCGGGAGGGAGAGAGACCCAGTACTTC. Its protein is CACSPITSLAGGRETQYF.

This clonotype was found a few times. The chain is built from TRBV4-1 and TRBJ2-7; D remains unclear. Germline lookup yields CDR1 MGHRA and CDR2 YSYEKL. Trimming cost V 3 bases and J 2 bases, with 14 bases left between them. The CDR3 length is 15 residues. The CDR3 region is CASSQDRISPYEQYF. CDR3 sequence (DNA): TGCGCCAGCAGCCAGGACCGAATATCCCCCTACGAGCAGTACTTC.

The rearrangement uses TRBV20-1 and TRBJ2-4; a weak D match, TRBD2 (5 bases). There are 15 residues in the CDR3. The germline V gene encodes CDR1 DFQATT and CDR2 SNEGSKA (reference sequence). The V end was cut by 2 bases, the J end by 1 base, with 12 bases between. CDR3 region: CSARIMRVAKNIQYF. The CDR3 DNA sequence: TGCAGTGCTAGAATAATGAGGGTTGCCAAAAACATTCAGTACTTC.

This clonotype was counted ten times or more. This chain joins TRBV29-1 and TRBJ2-2, with 9 bases fitting TRBD2. With 1 base clipped from V and 7 bases from J, the junction kept 10 bases outside the gene matches. Germline lookup yields CDR1 SQVTM and CDR2 ANQGSEA. The CDR3 totals 16 residues. DNA of the CDR3: TGCAGCGTTGAAGTACGTGCGGGAGGGTACCACGGGGAGCTGTTTTTT. Its protein is CSVEVRAGGYHGELFF.

This chain connects TRBV27 to TRBJ1-6; 7 bases are shared with TRBD1. The CDR3 has 14 amino acids. Per the germline V gene, CDR1 is MNHEY and CDR2 is SMNVEV (reference sequence). J lost 10 bases, V lost 5 bases, and 8 bases had no gene match. The CDR3 region is CASSHGQDMSPLHF. The DNA for the CDR3 is TGTGCCAGCAGTCACGGACAGGATATGTCACCCCTCCACTTT.

This clonotype has more than one count but fewer than ten. This chain connects TRBV7-8 to TRBJ1-5, with 8 bases matching TRBD1. The CDR3 is made up of 16 amino acids. The germline gives CDR1 SGHVS, CDR2 FQNEAQ. V shed 0 bases and J 5 bases; nucleotides not matched to a gene: 6. CDR3 nucleotide sequence: TGTGCCAGCAGCTTAGCGGGGACAGGAGGTGATCAGCCCCAGCATTTT. Encoded protein: CASSLAGTGGDQPQHF.